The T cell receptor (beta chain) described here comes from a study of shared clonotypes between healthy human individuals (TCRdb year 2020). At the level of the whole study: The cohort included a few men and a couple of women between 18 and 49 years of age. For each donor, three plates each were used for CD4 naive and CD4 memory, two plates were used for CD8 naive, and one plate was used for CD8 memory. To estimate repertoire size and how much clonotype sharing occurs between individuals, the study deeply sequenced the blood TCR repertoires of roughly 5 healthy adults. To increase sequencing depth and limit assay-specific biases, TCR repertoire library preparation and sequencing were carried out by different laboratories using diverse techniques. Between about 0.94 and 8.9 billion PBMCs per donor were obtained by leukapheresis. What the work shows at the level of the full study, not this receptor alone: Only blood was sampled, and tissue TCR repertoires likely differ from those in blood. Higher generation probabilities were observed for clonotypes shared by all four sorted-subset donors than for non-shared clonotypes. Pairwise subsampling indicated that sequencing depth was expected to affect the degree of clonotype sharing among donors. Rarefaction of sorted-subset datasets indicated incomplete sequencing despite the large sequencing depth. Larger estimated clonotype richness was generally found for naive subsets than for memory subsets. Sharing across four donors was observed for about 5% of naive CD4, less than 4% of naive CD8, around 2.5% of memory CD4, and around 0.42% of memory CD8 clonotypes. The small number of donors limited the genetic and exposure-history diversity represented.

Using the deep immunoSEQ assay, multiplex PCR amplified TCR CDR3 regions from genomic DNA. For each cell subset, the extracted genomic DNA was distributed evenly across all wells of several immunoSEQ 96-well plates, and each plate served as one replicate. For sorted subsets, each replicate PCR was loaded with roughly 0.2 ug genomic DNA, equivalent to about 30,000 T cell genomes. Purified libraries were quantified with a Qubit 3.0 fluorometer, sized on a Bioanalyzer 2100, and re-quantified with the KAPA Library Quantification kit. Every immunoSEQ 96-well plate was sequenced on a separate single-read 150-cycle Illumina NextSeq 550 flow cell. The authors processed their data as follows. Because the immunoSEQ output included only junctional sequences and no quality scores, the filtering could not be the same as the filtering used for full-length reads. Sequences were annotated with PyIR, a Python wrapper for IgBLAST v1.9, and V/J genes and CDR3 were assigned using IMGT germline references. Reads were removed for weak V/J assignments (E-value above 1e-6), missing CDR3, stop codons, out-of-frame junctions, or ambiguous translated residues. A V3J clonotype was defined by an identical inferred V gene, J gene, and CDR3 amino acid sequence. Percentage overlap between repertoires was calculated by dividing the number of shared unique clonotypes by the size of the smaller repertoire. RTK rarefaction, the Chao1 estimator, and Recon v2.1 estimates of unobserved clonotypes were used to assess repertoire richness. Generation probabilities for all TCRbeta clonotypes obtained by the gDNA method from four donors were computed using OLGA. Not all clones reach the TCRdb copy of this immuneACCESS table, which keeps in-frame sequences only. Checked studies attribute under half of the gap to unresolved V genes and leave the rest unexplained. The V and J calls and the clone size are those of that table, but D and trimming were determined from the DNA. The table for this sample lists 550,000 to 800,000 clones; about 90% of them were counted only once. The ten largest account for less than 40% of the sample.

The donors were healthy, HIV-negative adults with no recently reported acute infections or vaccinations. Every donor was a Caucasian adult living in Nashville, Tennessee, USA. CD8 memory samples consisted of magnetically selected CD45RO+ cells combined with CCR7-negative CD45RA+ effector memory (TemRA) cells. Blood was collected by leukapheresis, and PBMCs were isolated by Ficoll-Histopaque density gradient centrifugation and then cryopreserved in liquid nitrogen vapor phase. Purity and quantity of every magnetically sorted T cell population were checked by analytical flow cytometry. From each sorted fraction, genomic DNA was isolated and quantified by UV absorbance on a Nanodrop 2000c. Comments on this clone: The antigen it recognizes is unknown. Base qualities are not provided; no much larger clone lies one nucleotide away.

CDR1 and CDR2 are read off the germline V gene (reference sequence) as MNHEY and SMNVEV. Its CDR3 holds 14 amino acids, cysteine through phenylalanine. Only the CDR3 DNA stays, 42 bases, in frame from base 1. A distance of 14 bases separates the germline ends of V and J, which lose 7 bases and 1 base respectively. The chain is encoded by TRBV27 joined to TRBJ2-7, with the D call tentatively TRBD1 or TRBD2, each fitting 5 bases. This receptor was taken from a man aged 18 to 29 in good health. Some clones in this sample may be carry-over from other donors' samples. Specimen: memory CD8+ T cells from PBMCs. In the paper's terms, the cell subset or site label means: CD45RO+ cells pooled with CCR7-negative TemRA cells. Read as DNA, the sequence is TGTGCCAGCACCGACTTGGGACGATCCTACGAGCAGTACTTC. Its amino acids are CASTDLGRSYEQYF.